The 23 T cell receptor beta chains below all came from one sample that was sequenced in a study of shared clonotypes between healthy human individuals. Clones were read by immunoSEQ multiplex PCR, and TCRdb kept only the in-frame ones, dropping some. The sample includes 2 million to 2.5 million clones, around 93% of them seen just once. CD45RO-negative CD8 cells positively selected for CCR7 made up the naive population, which excluded terminally differentiated effector memory CD45RA+ cells. The specimen was naive CD8+ T cells from PBMCs. The receptors derive from a man younger than 35 in good health. Some clones in this sample may be carry-over from other donors' samples.

CDR3 loop: CASSRTSYRESDTGELFF. CDR3 DNA sequence: TGTGCCAGCAGCCGGACGAGTTACAGGGAGTCTGACACCGGGGAGCTGTTTTTT. The chain recombines TRBV7-6 with TRBJ2-2, with a tentative D call TRBD1 (6 bases). Germline CDR1 SGHVS, CDR2 FNYEAQ. The ends were cut back, 5 bases at V and 3 bases at J, with 22 bases in the middle. The CDR3 loop spans 18 amino acids. Full variable domain (missing parts from reference TRBV7-6 and TRBJ2-2): GAGVSQSPRYKVTKRGQDVALRCDPISGHVSLYWYRQALGQGPEFLTYFNYEAQQDKSGLPNDRFSAERPEGSISTLTIQRTEQRDSAMYRCASSRTSYRESDTGELFFGEGSRLTVL.

The sample holds one count of this clone. V and J are TRBV4-1 and TRBJ2-6; D is uncertain. Trimming left V 4 bases short and J 2 bases short, with 6 bases between. CDR1 and CDR2 from the germline V gene are MGHRA and YSYEKL. The CDR3 sequence is 14 residues long. CDR3 DNA: TGCGCCAGCAGCCCTAGGGCTGGGGCCAACGTCCTGACTTTC. Its protein product is CASSPRAGANVLTF.

Only one count was recorded for this clone. The sample holds other DNA sequences that translate to the same CDR3. The J gene is TRBJ2-7, the V gene TRBV27, with TRBD2 as a possible D gene (5 bases). Trimming pared 2 bases from V and 0 bases from J, leaving 8 bases between. The germline V gene encodes CDR1 MNHEY and CDR2 SMNVEV (reference sequence). CDR3 length: 14 residues. The CDR3 coding sequence is TGTGCCAGCAGTTTACCGGGAAGCTCCTACGAGCAGTACTTC. Its translation: CASSLPGSSYEQYF.

The chain combines TRBV27 with TRBJ2-7, with D perhaps TRBD2 (5 bases). V was clipped by 8 bases and J by 0 bases, with 14 bases between them. This CDR3 spans 14 amino acids. Germline V CDR1 and CDR2: MNHEY, SMNVEV (reference sequence). The CDR3 protein is CASRRRTSSYEQYF. The CDR3 DNA follows: TGTGCCAGCCGGAGGAGGACCAGCTCCTACGAGCAGTACTTC.

This chain links TRBV15 with TRBJ2-7; 13 bases agree with TRBD2. Germline-derived CDR1 and CDR2 are LNHNV and YYDKDF (reference sequence). J lost 1 base, V lost 5 bases, and 2 bases had no gene match. CDR3 length: 15 residues. The CDR3 coding sequence is TGTGCCACCAGCGAGGGACTAGCGGGGTCCTACGAGCAGTACTTC. The encoded protein is CATSEGLAGSYEQYF.

The V and J genes are TRBV21-1 and TRBJ1-2; the D call in the table, TRBD1, was not verified against the DNA. TRBV21-1 is annotated as a pseudogene. The CDR3 loop spans 17 amino acids. CDR3 sequence: CASSNPETGGENYGYTF. The CDR3 nucleotides read TGTGCCAGCAGCAACCCCGAAACAGGGGGCGAGAACTATGGCTACACCTTC.

CDR3 in amino acids: CASSLGLAFNEQFF. CDR3 coding DNA: TGCGCCAGCAGCCTGGGACTAGCTTTCAATGAGCAGTTCTTC. The chain uses TRBV4-3 and TRBJ2-1; 9 nucleotides agree with TRBD2. Trimming took 4 bases from V and 6 from J; bases not matched to a gene: 4. Germline CDR1 reads LGHNA; CDR2 reads YSLEER. This CDR3 is 14 amino acids long.

The chain recombines TRBV7-2 with TRBJ2-5; TRBD2 matches 10 bases. Trimming cost V 4 bases and J 7 bases; bases outside gene matches: 9. The CDR3 contains 15 residues. Germline CDR1 is SGHTA and CDR2 is FQGNSA. The CDR3: CASSSGLAPVGTQYF. The CDR3 region has the DNA TGTGCCAGCAGCTCGGGACTAGCGCCAGTGGGGACCCAGTACTTC.

This chain links TRBV7-9 with TRBJ2-3; D gene ambiguous. V shed 5 bases and J shed 5 bases, with 8 bases lying between them. In germline, CDR1 is SEHNR, CDR2 FQNEAQ (reference sequence). This CDR3 is 12 amino acids long. The CDR3 spells CASSLLGDTQYF. The DNA for the CDR3 is TGTGCCAGCAGCCTCCTCGGAGATACGCAGTATTTT. Combining the CDR3 with reference TRBV7-9 and TRBJ2-3 gives the whole variable domain DTGVSQNPRHKITKRGQNVTFRCDPISEHNRLYWYRQTLGQGPEFLTYFQNEAQLEKSRLLSDRFSAERPKGSFSTLEIQRTEQGDSAMYLCASSLLGDTQYFGPGTRLTVL.

The chain carries TRBV29-1 and TRBJ1-2, with 9 bases matching TRBD1. Germline V gene lookup returns CDR1 SQVTM and CDR2 ANQGSEA. CDR3 length equals 15 residues. Trimming at V came to 5 bases and at J to 4 bases, leaving 11 bases not matched to a gene. The CDR3 DNA sequence: TGCAGCGTTCGAAACCGGGACAGGGATGTCTATGGCTACACCTTC. Protein sequence: CSVRNRDRDVYGYTF.

The V call is TRBV29-1, the J call TRBJ1-2; tentatively, D is TRBD1 (5 bases). The ends were cut back, 4 bases at V and 3 bases at J, with 24 bases in the middle. The V gene's germline CDR1 is SQVTM and CDR2 ANQGSEA. The CDR3 is 17 amino acids. Written as DNA, the CDR3 is TGCAGCGTTGGTATTGACATGGGAAGGGGCCGAGACTATGGCTACACCTTC. Translation: CSVGIDMGRGRDYGYTF.

The chain recombines TRBV7-3 with TRBJ1-1, with D unresolved. V was pared by 3 bases and J by 0 bases, with 20 bases between. Per the germline V gene, CDR1 is SGHTA and CDR2 is FQGTGA. CDR3 length: 18 residues. DNA of the CDR3: TGTGCCAGCAGCTTCCCCCGGTTCCGCCCGGTGATGAACACTGAAGCTTTCTTT. Translated: CASSFPRFRPVMNTEAFF.

J is TRBJ2-1 and V is TRBV14; 7 positions match TRBD2. Germline V gene lookup returns CDR1 SGHDN and CDR2 FVKESK. The CDR3 runs to 16 residues. J was trimmed by 6 bases and V by 1 base; bases with no gene match: 9. In DNA form, the CDR3 reads TGTGCCAGCAGCCAAGTTCCGGGAGGAGGGGTCAATGAGCAGTTCTTC. Protein product: CASSQVPGGGVNEQFF.

This chain links TRBV28 with TRBJ2-7; D remains ambiguous. The CDR3 extends over 13 amino acids. Germline CDR1 reads MDHEN; CDR2 reads SYDVKM. Trimming removed 6 bases at V and 3 bases at J, with 12 bases between. CDR3 sequence (DNA): TGTGCCAGCAGCCACACCGCCCGCTACGAGCAGTACTTC. As protein: CASSHTARYEQYF.

The V gene is TRBV6-5, the J gene TRBJ2-5, with TRBD1 identical over 11 bases. The CDR3 runs 13 residues. Trimming took 8 bases from V and 4 from J; bases not matched to a gene: 3. CDR1 is MNHEY, CDR2 SVGAGI, per germline. The DNA of the CDR3 is TGTGCCAGCGGGGACAGGGGGGGAGAGACCCAGTACTTC. Its translation is CASGDRGGETQYF.

Regarding this clone: The sample carries other DNA sequences with the same CDR3. Here the CDR3 DNA reads TGTGCCAGCAGTTTAGTAGCGGGGGGTAGCTCCTACAATGAGCAGTTCTTC. Protein sequence: CASSLVAGGSSYNEQFF. V is TRBV28 and J is TRBJ2-1; 10 bases line up with TRBD2. This CDR3 has 17 residues. From germline, CDR1 is MDHEN and CDR2 SYDVKM. V was pared by 2 bases and J by 0 bases, with 4 bases of the junction left unmatched.

The chain carries TRBV5-6 and TRBJ1-1, with TRBD1 matching over 10 bases. This CDR3 is 17 amino acids long. CDR1 is SGHDT, CDR2 YYEEEE, per germline. Trimming at V came to 2 bases and at J to 0 bases, leaving 7 bases not matched to a gene. The CDR3 coding sequence is TGTGCCAGCAGCTTAGCCTCGGGACAGGGGATGAACACTGAAGCTTTCTTT. Its translation: CASSLASGQGMNTEAFF. The variable domain in full, with the rest retrieved from reference TRBV5-6 and TRBJ1-1, is DAGVTQSPTHLIKTRGQQVTLRCSPKSGHDTVSWYQQALGQGPQFIFQYYEEEERQRGNFPDRFSGHQFPNYSSELNVNALLLGDSALYLCASSLASGQGMNTEAFFGQGTRLTVV.

This clone is a singleton in its sample. DNA for the CDR3: TGCGCCAGCAGTCAACTTCGGAACCAAATAAAAATAAACTCCTACGAGCAGTACTTC. Amino acids: CASSQLRNQIKINSYEQYF. The chain joins TRBV10-1 to TRBJ2-7; D unresolved. The CDR3 is 19 residues long. Germline V CDR1 and CDR2: WNHNN, SYGVQD (reference sequence). V dropped 5 bases and J dropped 0 bases, with 26 bases sitting between them.

The chain links TRBV5-6 to TRBJ2-3; TRBD1 aligns across 10 bases. The junction had 3 bases not matched to a gene; V was cut back by 4 bases and J by 4 bases. The CDR3 covers 14 residues. CDR1 is SGHDT and CDR2 is YYEEEE in the germline V gene. The CDR3 loop is CASSQTGGADTQYF. CDR3 nucleotides: TGTGCCAGCAGCCAGACAGGGGGCGCAGATACGCAGTATTTT.

The chain has TRBV7-9 and TRBJ2-7; 12 bases agree with TRBD2. This CDR3 has 15 residues. V shed 5 bases and J 4 bases; nucleotides not matched to a gene: 6. CDR1 and CDR2 from the germline V gene are SEHNR and FQNEAQ (reference sequence). CDR3 DNA: TGTGCCAGCAGCCCTAGCGGGAGGGACCGGTACGAGCAGTACTTC. Translating it yields CASSPSGRDRYEQYF.

V is TRBV27 and J is TRBJ2-5; D ambiguous. The germline V gene has CDR1 MNHEY and CDR2 SMNVEV (reference sequence). The CDR3 runs 13 residues. Trimming removed 6 bases from V and 0 bases from J, with 8 bases in between. The CDR3 DNA is TGTGCCAGCAGCCGACCGTACCAAGAGACCCAGTACTTC. Its translation: CASSRPYQETQYF.

The CDR3 DNA sequence: TGTGCCAGCAGCGTCACCGTAAGGGACCACTACAATGAGCAGTTCTTC. It encodes CASSVTVRDHYNEQFF. The chain carries TRBV9 and TRBJ2-1; tentatively, D is TRBD1 or TRBD2 (5 bases each). CDR1 is SGDLS and CDR2 is YYNGEE in the germline V gene. There are 16 residues in the CDR3. Trimming took off 2 bases at V and 3 bases at J, with 15 bases between the two ends.

This clone occurred once. Other nucleotide sequences in the sample specify the same CDR3. J is TRBJ2-7 and V is TRBV7-9, with D uncertain. V lost 0 bases and J lost 4, with 7 bases in between. Germline loops: CDR1 SEHNR, CDR2 FQNEAQ (reference sequence). The CDR3 runs 13 residues. CDR3 DNA: TGTGCCAGCAGCTTAGCTCTTCCATACGAGCAGTACTTC. Its translation: CASSLALPYEQYF.